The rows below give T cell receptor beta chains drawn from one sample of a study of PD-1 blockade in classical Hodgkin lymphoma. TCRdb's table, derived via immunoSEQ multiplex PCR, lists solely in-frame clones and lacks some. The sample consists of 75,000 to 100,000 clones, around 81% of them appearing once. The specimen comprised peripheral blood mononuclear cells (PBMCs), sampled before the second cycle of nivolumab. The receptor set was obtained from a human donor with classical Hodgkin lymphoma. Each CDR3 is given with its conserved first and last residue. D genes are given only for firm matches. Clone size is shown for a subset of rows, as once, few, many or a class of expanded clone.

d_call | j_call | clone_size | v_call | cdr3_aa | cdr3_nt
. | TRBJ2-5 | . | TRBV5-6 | CASRPTGSQETQYF | TGTGCCAGCAGGCCGACAGGATCCCAAGAGACCCAGTACTTC
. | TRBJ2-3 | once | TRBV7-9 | CASSRGEMGLTAGTQYF | TGTGCCAGCAGCCGCGGGGAGATGGGGCTAACAGCTGGGACGCAGTATTTT
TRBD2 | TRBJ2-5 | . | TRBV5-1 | CASSLEVAGGRETQYF | TGCGCCAGCAGCTTGGAAGTAGCGGGAGGCCGGGAGACCCAGTACTTC
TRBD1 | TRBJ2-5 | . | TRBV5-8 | CASSSGQGTQETQYF | TGTGCCAGCAGCTCCGGACAGGGGACCCAAGAGACCCAGTACTTC
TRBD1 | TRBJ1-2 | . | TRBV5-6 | CASSWTGNGYTF | TGTGCCAGCAGCTGGACAGGGAATGGCTACACCTTC
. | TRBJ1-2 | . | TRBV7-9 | CASSTTGAAGYTF | TGTGCCAGCAGCACGACCGGGGCCGCTGGCTACACCTTC
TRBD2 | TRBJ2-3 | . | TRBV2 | CASSVGSGRATGGTDTQYF | TGTGCCAGCAGTGTAGGTAGCGGGAGGGCCACTGGGGGCACAGATACGCAGTATTTT
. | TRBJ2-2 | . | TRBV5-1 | CASSLVIQGGTGELFF | TGCGCCAGCAGCTTGGTTATCCAGGGAGGCACCGGGGAGCTGTTTTTT
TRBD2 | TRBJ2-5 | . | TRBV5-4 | CASSSTAGESPETQYF | TGTGCCAGCAGCAGTACAGCGGGAGAGTCGCCAGAGACCCAGTACTTC
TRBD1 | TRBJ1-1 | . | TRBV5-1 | CASSYSTGGNTEAFF | TGCGCCAGCAGCTACTCGACAGGGGGCAATACTGAAGCTTTCTTT
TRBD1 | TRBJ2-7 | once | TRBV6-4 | CASSRLPAGTGLSGSYEQYF | TGTGCCAGCAGCAGACTACCTGCTGGGACAGGGCTTTCGGGCTCCTACGAGCAGTACTTC
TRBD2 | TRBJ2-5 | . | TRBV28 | CASSLARGLAGGEETQYF | TGTGCCAGCAGTTTAGCGAGGGGGCTAGCGGGAGGAGAAGAGACCCAGTACTTC
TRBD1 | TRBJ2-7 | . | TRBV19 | CASSGRDRAYEQYF | TGTGCCAGTAGTGGCCGGGACAGGGCCTACGAGCAGTACTTC
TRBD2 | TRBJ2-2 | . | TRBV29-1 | CSVAPRTSGGTGELFF | TGCAGCGTTGCCCCCAGGACTAGCGGAGGGACCGGGGAGCTGTTTTTT
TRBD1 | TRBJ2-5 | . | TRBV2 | CASSGPQGVGETQYF | TGTGCCAGCAGTGGTCCCCAGGGGGTGGGGGAGACCCAGTACTTC
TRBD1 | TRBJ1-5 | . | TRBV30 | CAWAQGVNQPQHF | TGTGCCTGGGCTCAGGGGGTTAATCAGCCCCAGCATTTT
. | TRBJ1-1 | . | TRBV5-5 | CASSLFARGWTEAFF | TGTGCCAGCAGCTTGTTTGCCAGGGGATGGACTGAAGCTTTCTTT
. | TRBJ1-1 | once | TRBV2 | CASSVGTNTEAFF | TGTGCCAGCAGTGTCGGGACCAACACTGAAGCTTTCTTT
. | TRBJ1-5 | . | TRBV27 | CASSLRGNSNQPQHF | TGTGCCAGCAGTTTGCGGGGAAATAGTAATCAGCCCCAGCATTTT
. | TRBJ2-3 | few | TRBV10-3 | CAIKGDPDTQYF | TGTGCCATCAAGGGGGATCCAGATACGCAGTATTTT
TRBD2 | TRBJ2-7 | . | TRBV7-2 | CASSFASASGRYEQYF | TGTGCCAGCAGCTTTGCTTCGGCTAGCGGGAGATACGAGCAGTACTTC
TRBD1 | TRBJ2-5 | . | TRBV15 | CATSRATGVRETQYF | TGTGCCACCAGCAGAGCGACAGGGGTGAGAGAGACCCAGTACTTC
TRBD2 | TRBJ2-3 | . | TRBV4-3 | CASSQVGTSGTDTQYF | TGCGCCAGCAGCCAAGTGGGGACTAGTGGCACAGATACGCAGTATTTT
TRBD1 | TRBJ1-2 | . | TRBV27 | CASSEDRVYGYTF | TGTGCCAGCAGTGAGGACAGGGTTTATGGCTACACCTTC